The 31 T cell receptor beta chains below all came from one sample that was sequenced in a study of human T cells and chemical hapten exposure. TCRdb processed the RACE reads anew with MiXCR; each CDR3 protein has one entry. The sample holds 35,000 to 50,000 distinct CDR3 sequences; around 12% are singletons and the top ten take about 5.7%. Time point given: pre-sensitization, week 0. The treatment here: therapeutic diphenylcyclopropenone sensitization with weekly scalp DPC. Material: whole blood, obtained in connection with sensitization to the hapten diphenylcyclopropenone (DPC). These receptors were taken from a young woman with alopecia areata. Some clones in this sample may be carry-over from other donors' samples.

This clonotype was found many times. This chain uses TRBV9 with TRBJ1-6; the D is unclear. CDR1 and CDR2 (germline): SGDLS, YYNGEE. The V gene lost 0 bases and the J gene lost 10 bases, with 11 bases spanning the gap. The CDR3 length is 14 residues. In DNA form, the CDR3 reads TGTGCCAGCAGCGTAGGTTTTGAGGGCTCACCCCTCCACTTT. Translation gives CASSVGFEGSPLHF.

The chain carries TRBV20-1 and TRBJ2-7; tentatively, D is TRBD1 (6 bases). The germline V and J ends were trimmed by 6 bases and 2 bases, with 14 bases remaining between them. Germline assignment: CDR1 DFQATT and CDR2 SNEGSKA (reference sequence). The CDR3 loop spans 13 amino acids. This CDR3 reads CSAEPDRAYEQYF. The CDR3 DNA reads TGCAGTGCAGAACCGGACAGAGCCTACGAGCAGTACTTC.

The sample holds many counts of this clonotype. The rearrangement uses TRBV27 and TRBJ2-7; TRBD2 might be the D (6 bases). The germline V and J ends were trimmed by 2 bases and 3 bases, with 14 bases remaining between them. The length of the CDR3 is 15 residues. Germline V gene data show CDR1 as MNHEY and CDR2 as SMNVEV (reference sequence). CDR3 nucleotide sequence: TGTGCCAGCAGTTTAGACCGGGACTTAGGCTACGAGCAGTACTTC. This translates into CASSLDRDLGYEQYF.

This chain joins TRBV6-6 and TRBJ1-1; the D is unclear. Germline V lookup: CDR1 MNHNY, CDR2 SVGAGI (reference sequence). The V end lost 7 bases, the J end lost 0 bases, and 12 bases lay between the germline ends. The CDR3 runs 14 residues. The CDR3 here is CASTHAVLNTEAFF. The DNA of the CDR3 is TGTGCCAGCACTCATGCGGTATTGAACACTGAAGCTTTCTTT.

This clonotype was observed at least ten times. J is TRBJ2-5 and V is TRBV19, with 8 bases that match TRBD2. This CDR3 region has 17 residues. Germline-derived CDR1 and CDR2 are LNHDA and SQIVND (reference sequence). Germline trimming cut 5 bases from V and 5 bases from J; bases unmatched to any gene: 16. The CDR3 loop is CASSPQGQAGAEETQYF. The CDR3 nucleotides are TGTGCCAGTAGTCCGCAGGGGCAAGCGGGAGCGGAGGAGACCCAGTACTTC.

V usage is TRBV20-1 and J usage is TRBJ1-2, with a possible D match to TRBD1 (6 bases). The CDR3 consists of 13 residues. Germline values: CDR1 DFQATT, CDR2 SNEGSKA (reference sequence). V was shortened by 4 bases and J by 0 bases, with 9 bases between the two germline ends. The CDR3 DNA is TGCAGTGCTAAGGGGACAACTAACTATGGCTACACCTTC. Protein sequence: CSAKGTTNYGYTF.

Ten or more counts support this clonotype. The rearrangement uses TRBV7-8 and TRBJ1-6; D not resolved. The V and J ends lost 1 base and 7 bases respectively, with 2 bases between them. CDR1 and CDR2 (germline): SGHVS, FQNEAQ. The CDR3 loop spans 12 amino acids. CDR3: CASSLGNSPLHF. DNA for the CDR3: TGTGCCAGCAGCTTAGGAAATTCACCCCTCCACTTT.

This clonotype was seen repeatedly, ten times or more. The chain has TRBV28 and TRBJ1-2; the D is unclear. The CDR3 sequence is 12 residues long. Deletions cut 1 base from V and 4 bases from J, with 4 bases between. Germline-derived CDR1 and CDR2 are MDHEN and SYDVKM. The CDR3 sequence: CASSLSVYGYTF. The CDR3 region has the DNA TGTGCCAGCAGTTTATCCGTCTATGGCTACACCTTC.

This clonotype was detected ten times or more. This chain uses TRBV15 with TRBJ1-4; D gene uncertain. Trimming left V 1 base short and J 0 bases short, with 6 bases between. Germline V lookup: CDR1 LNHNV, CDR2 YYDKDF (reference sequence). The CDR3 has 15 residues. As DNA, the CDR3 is TGTGCCACCAGCAGAGGGACGGCAACTAATGAAAAACTGTTTTTT. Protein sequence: CATSRGTATNEKLFF.

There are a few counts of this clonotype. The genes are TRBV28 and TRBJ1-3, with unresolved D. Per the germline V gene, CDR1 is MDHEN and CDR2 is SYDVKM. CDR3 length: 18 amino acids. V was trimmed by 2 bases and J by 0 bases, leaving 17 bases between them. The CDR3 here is CASSLAAVGPASGNTIYF. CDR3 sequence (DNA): TGTGCCAGCAGTTTAGCGGCTGTCGGACCGGCCTCTGGAAACACCATATATTTT.

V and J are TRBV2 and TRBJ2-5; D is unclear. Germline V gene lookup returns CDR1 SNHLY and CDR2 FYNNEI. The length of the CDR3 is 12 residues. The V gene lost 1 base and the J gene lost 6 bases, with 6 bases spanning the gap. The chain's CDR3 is CASSEGWQTQYF. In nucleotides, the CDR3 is TGTGCCAGCAGTGAAGGGTGGCAGACCCAGTACTTC.

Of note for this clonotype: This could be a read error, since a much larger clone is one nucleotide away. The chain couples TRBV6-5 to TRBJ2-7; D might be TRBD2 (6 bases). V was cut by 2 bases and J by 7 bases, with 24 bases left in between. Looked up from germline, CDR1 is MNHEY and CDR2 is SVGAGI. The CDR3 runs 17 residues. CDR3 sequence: CASSYKSSPLRAGEQYF. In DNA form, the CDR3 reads TGTGCCAGCAGTTACAAGTCCAGTCCCCTTAGAGCGGGTGAGCAGTACTTC.

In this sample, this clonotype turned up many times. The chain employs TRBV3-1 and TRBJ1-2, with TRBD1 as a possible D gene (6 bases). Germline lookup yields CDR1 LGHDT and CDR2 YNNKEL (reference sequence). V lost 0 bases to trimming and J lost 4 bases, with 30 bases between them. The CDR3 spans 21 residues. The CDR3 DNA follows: TGTGCCAGCAGCCAAGATCTTGTTCAGTCCGGGACACTAGTATATCTCTATGGCTACACCTTC. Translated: CASSQDLVQSGTLVYLYGYTF.

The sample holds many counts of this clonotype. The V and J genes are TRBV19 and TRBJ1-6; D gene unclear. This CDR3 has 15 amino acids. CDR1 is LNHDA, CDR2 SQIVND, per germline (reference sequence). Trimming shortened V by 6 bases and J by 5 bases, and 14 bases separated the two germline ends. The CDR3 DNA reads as TGTGCCAGTAGCCGACTTTTCGTGAATAATTCACCCCTCCACTTT. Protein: CASSRLFVNNSPLHF. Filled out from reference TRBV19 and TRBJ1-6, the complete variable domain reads DGGITQSPKYLFRKEGQNVTLSCEQNLNHDAMYWYRQDPGQGLRLIYYSQIVNDFQKGDIAEGYSVSREKKESFPLTVTSAQKNPTAFYLCASSRLFVNNSPLHFGNGTRLTVT.

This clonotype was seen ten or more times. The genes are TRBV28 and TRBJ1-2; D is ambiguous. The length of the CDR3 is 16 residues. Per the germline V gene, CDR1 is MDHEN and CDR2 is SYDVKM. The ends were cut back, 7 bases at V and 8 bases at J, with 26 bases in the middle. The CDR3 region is CASTFAWAGATEGYTF. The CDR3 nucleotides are TGTGCCAGCACTTTCGCCTGGGCCGGAGCGACGGAGGGCTACACCTTC.

The CDR3 bases are TGTGCCAGCAGCCCATTAATAAGGAGGGACGAGCAGTACTTC. Its translation: CASSPLIRRDEQYF. The rearrangement uses TRBV11-2 and TRBJ2-7, with D tentatively TRBD2 (6 bases). The CDR3 is made up of 14 amino acids. Germline V gives CDR1 SGHAT, CDR2 FQNNGV. The V end lost 5 bases, the J end lost 5 bases, and 16 bases lay between the germline ends.

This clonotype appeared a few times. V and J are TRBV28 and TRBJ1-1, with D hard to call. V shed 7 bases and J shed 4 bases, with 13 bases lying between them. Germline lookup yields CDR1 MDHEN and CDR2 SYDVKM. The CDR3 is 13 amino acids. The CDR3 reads CASMVRATTEAFF. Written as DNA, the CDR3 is TGTGCCAGCATGGTCCGGGCTACCACTGAAGCTTTCTTT. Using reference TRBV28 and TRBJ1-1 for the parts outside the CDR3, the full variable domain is DVKVTQSSRYLVKRTGEKVFLECVQDMDHENMFWYRQDPGLGLRLIYFSYDVKMKEKGDIPEGYSVSREKKERFSLILESASTNQTSMYLCASMVRATTEAFFGQGTRLTVV.

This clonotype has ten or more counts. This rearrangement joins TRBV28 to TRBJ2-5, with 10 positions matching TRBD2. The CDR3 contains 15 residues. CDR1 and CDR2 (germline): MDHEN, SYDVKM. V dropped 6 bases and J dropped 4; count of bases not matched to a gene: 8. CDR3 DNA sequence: TGTGCCAGCAGGGCGGGACCTAGCGGGGGAGAGACCCAGTACTTC. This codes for CASRAGPSGGETQYF.

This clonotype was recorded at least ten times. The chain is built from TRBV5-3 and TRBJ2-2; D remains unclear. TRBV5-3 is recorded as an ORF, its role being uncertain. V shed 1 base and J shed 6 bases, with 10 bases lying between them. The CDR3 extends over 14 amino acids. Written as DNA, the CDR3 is TGTGCCAGAAGCTTGAATCAAACGCCCGGGGAGCTGTTTTTT. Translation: CARSLNQTPGELFF.

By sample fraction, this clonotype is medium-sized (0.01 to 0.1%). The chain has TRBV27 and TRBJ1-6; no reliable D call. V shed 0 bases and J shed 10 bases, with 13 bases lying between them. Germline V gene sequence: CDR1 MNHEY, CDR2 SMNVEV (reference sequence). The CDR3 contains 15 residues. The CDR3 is CASSLSSEGWSPLHF. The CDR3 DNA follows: TGTGCCAGCAGTTTATCGTCCGAAGGGTGGTCACCCCTCCACTTT.

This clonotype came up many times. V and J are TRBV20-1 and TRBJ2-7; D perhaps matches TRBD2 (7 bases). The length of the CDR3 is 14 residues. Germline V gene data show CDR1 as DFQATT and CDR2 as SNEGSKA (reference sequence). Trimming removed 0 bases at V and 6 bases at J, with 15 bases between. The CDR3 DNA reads TGCAGTGCTAGAGAGGGGGGGCCGGGTACCGAGCAGTACTTC. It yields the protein CSAREGGPGTEQYF.

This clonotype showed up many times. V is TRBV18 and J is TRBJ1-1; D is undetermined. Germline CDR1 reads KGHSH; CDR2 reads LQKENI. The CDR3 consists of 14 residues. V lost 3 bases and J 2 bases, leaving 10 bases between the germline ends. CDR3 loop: CASSPARLNTEAFF. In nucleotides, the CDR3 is TGTGCCAGCTCACCCGCCCGACTAAACACTGAAGCTTTCTTT.

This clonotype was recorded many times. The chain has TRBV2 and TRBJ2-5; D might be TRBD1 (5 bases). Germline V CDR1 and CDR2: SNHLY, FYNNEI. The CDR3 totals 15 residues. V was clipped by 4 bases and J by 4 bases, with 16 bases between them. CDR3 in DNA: TGTGCCAGCAGTGTCGAAGGGGCATCCGGAGAGACCCAGTACTTC. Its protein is CASSVEGASGETQYF.

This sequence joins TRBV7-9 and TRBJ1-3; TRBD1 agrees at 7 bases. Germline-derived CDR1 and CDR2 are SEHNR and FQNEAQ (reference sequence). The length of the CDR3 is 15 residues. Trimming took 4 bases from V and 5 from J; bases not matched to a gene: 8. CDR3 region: CASSSTGESRNTIYF. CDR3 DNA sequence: TGTGCCAGCAGCTCCACAGGGGAGTCAAGAAACACCATATATTTT.

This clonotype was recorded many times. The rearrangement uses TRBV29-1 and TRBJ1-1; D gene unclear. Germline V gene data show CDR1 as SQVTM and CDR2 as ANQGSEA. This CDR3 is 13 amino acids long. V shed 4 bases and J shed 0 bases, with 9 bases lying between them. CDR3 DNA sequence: TGCAGCGTTGGGTTCGCGATGAACACTGAAGCTTTCTTT. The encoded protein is CSVGFAMNTEAFF.

The CDR3 loop is CASSPAQREGGEQFF. CDR3 DNA: TGTGCCAGCAGCCCCGCCCAGCGGGAGGGGGGTGAGCAGTTCTTC. The chain carries TRBV7-3 and TRBJ2-1; 10 nucleotides agree with TRBD2. J lost 9 bases, V lost 5 bases, and 10 bases had no gene match. The germline CDR1 and CDR2 sequences are SGHTA and FQGTGA. The length of the CDR3 is 15 residues.

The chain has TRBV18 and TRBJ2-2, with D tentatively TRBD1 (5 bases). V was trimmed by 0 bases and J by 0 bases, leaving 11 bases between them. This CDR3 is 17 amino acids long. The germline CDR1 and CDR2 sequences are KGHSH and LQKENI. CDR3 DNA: TGTGCCAGCTCACCACCGGACATTTACGCGAACACCGGGGAGCTGTTTTTT. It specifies CASSPPDIYANTGELFF.

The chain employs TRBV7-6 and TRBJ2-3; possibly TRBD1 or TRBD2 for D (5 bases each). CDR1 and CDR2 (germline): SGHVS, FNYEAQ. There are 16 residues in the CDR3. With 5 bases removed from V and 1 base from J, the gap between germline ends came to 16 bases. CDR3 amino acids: CASSPPPLGGTDTQYF. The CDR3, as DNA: TGTGCCAGCAGCCCTCCACCCTTGGGGGGCACAGATACGCAGTATTTT.

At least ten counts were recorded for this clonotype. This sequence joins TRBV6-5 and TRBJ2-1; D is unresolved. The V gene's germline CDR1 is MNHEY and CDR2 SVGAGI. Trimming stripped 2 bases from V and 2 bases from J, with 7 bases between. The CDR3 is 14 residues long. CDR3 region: CASSYGATYNEQFF. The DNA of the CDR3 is TGTGCCAGCAGTTACGGCGCCACCTACAATGAGCAGTTCTTC.

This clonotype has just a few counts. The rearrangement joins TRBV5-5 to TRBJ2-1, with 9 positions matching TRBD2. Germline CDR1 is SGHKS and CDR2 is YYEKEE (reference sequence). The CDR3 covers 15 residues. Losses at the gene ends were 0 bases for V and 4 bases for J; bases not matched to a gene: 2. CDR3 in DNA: TGTGCCAGCAGCTTGGGACTAGCGGAGTACAATGAGCAGTTCTTC. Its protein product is CASSLGLAEYNEQFF.

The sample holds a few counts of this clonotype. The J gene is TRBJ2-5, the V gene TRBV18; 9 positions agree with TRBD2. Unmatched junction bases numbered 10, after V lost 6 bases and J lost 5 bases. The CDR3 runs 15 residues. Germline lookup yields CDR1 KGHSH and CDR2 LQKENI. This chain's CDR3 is CASSNQGLARETQYF. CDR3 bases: TGTGCCAGCTCCAACCAAGGACTAGCGAGGGAGACCCAGTACTTC.